The 31 T cell receptor beta chains in this list originate from one sample, sequenced in a study of regulatory T cells in long-lasting Graves disease (dated by TCRdb to about 2021). The time point label of this sample denotes: newly diagnosed GD, antithyroid drugs for less than 3 months. For both TCR sequencing and RNA sequencing, RNA was extracted from PBMCs in TRIzol. The library came from multiplex PCR. Sequencing used an Illumina HiSeq 4000. iRepertoire HTBI primers and Arm-PCR amplification of CDR3 regions were used to construct TCR beta libraries. TCRdb handled the public reads itself, with Q25 trimming in fastp and clone calling in MiXCR, and kept productive beta chains. Every entry covers one CDR3 protein and lists the most common genes and DNA from its rows. The sample table holds 450,000 to 500,000 distinct CDR3 sequences, of which around 16% were seen once. The top ten constitute 9.5% to 15% of the sample.

The data were also submitted as part of a second study, on T cells in Graves' hyperthyroidism and ophthalmopathy.

The material was peripheral blood mononuclear cells (PBMCs), obtained at new diagnosis, from a patient treated with antithyroid drugs. The origin of the receptors is a man in his forties or fifties with Graves disease. Donor details come from another sample of the same person, matched by shared clones.

This clonotype was found many times. The V call is TRBV20-1, the J call TRBJ1-1; D uncertain. Germline CDR1 reads DFQATT; CDR2 reads SNEGSKA (reference sequence). V gave up 1 base and J gave up 0 bases, with 6 bases separating them. The length of the CDR3 is 13 residues. The CDR3 bases are TGCAGTGCTAGAGCCAACTTGAACACTGAAGCTTTCTTT. Its translation is CSARANLNTEAFF.

The sample holds many counts of this clonotype. The chain joins TRBV3-1 to TRBJ1-2, with a possible D match to TRBD1 (5 bases). Germline-derived CDR1 and CDR2 are LGHDT and YNNKEL (reference sequence). This CDR3 spans 15 amino acids. Trimming stripped 4 bases from V and 4 bases from J, with 16 bases between. CDR3 region: CASSPGTGPGYGYTF. Written as DNA, the CDR3 is TGTGCCAGCAGCCCTGGGACGGGGCCAGGCTATGGCTACACCTTC.

This clonotype was seen more than once but under ten times. The J gene is TRBJ2-3, the V gene TRBV11-3; D might be TRBD1 or TRBD2, each matching 6 bases. This CDR3 is 14 amino acids long. Between the trimmed V and J ends, which lost 5 bases and 4 bases, there was a span of 13 bases. Germline loops: CDR1 SGHNT, CDR2 YENEEA. The CDR3 is CASSPGAAADTQYF. In DNA form, the CDR3 reads TGTGCCAGCAGCCCGGGGGCCGCGGCAGATACGCAGTATTTT.

There are many counts of this clonotype. The chain carries TRBV27 and TRBJ2-3, with TRBD2 matching 14 bases. The CDR3 spans 19 residues. Germline CDR1 MNHEY, CDR2 SMNVEV (reference sequence). The trim removed 4 bases at V and 5 bases at J, leaving 14 bases unmatched. The CDR3 region is CASSSWGGTSGSSGDTQYF. The CDR3 DNA sequence: TGTGCCAGCAGTTCCTGGGGGGGGACTAGCGGGAGCAGCGGAGATACGCAGTATTTT.

J is TRBJ1-3 and V is TRBV6-1, with D hard to call. V lost 4 bases and J lost 2, with 12 bases in between. This CDR3 has 15 residues. CDR1 and CDR2 from the germline V gene are MNHNS and SASEGT. The CDR3 is CASSARRGPGNTIYF. CDR3 coding DNA: TGTGCCAGCAGTGCGCGGCGGGGTCCTGGAAACACCATATATTTT.

The chain has TRBV24-1 and TRBJ1-1, with a weak D call TRBD1 (5 bases). This CDR3 is built from 14 residues. With 3 bases removed from V and 6 bases from J, the gap between germline ends came to 13 bases. Germline assignment: CDR1 KGHDR and CDR2 SFDVKD. CDR3 in amino acids: CATSDAGGGAEAFF. CDR3 nucleotides: TGTGCCACCAGTGATGCGGGGGGAGGCGCTGAAGCTTTCTTT.

This clonotype was counted only a few times. V gene TRBV7-8 combines with J gene TRBJ2-2, with 7 positions matching TRBD1. The CDR3 is 15 residues long. Unmatched junction bases numbered 4, after V lost 6 bases and J lost 0 bases. Germline V CDR1 and CDR2: SGHVS, FQNEAQ. The CDR3 region is CASRRGGANTGELFF. CDR3 sequence (DNA): TGTGCCAGCAGACGAGGGGGCGCGAACACCGGGGAGCTGTTTTTT. Filled out from reference TRBV7-8 and TRBJ2-2, the complete variable domain reads GAGVSQSPRYKVAKRGQDVALRCDPISGHVSLFWYQQALGQGPEFLTYFQNEAQLDKSGLPSDRFFAERPEGSVSTLKIQRTQQEDSAVYLCASRRGGANTGELFFGEGSRLTVL.

This clonotype has just a few counts. The chain uses TRBV20-1 and TRBJ2-3; D not resolved. The CDR3 runs to 14 residues. The germline gives CDR1 DFQATT, CDR2 SNEGSKA (reference sequence). V gave up 5 bases and J gave up 1 base, with 13 bases separating them. As DNA, the CDR3 is TGCAGTGCTCCTCACCCCCGGGGCACAGATACGCAGTATTTT. It specifies CSAPHPRGTDTQYF.

This clonotype showed up many times. V usage is TRBV7-3 and J usage is TRBJ2-1, with a possible D match to TRBD2 (5 bases). The CDR3 contains 12 residues. Germline lookup yields CDR1 SGHTA and CDR2 FQGTGA. The V and J ends lost 6 bases and 10 bases respectively, with 13 bases between them. CDR3 DNA: TGTGCCAGCAGTCAGCGAGGGAGCGAGCAGTTCTTC. Its translation is CASSQRGSEQFF.

This clonotype was detected many times. The chain links TRBV27 to TRBJ2-3; possible D gene TRBD2, 6 bases. Germline V lookup: CDR1 MNHEY, CDR2 SMNVEV (reference sequence). V dropped 5 bases and J dropped 2 bases, with 11 bases sitting between them. The CDR3 has 14 amino acids. CDR3 nucleotide sequence: TGTGCCAGCAGTCGGGACTGGACCACAGATACGCAGTATTTT. Amino acids: CASSRDWTTDTQYF.

In this sample, this clonotype turned up many times. Compared with germline, one end of the junction differs, possibly owing to a read error. The J gene is TRBJ1-1, the V gene TRBV7-8; 12 bases are shared with TRBD1. In germline, CDR1 is SGHVS, CDR2 FQNEAQ. The CDR3 length is 14 residues. CDR3 nucleotide sequence: TGTGCCAACAGCTTCCGGGACAGGGGGCGAACAGCTTTCTTT. Its translation is CANSFRDRGRTAFF.

This clonotype occurred many times. This chain links TRBV6-1 with TRBJ2-5, with 9 nucleotides matching TRBD1. Per germline, CDR1 MNHNS and CDR2 SASEGT. The CDR3 has 15 amino acids. V lost 3 bases and J lost 1; bases outside the gene matches: 3. The CDR3 nucleotides are TGTGCCAGCAGTGATCTGGACAGGGGCCAAGAGACCCAGTACTTC. Translated, it gives CASSDLDRGQETQYF.

This clonotype was observed at least ten times. The chain recombines TRBV7-9 with TRBJ2-7; a weak D match, TRBD1 (6 bases). Trimming took 2 bases from V and 0 from J, leaving 14 bases between them. The CDR3 runs 16 residues. The germline V gene encodes CDR1 SEHNR and CDR2 FQNEAQ (reference sequence). CDR3 nucleotide sequence: TGTGCCAGCAGCTTATTTTTCGAGGACAGCTCCTACGAGCAGTACTTC. Protein product: CASSLFFEDSSYEQYF.

The sample holds many counts of this clonotype. The chain recombines TRBV7-9 with TRBJ2-7; 8 bases are shared with TRBD2. Per the germline V gene, CDR1 is SEHNR and CDR2 is FQNEAQ (reference sequence). CDR3 size: 14 residues. J lost 3 bases, V lost 6 bases, and 7 bases had no gene match. This chain's CDR3 is CASSASGGFYEQYF. CDR3 bases: TGTGCCAGCAGTGCGAGCGGGGGTTTCTACGAGCAGTACTTC.

A remark on this clonotype: Given a much more abundant clone one base away, this may be a read error. The chain is built from TRBV6-1 and TRBJ2-5, with D perhaps being TRBD1 or TRBD2 (5 bases each). The J call is in doubt because the DNA end fits TRBJ2-1 better. The CDR3 has 13 residues. Looked up from germline, CDR1 is MNHNS and CDR2 is SASEGT. This CDR3 is CASHRTVGDEQFF. In DNA form, the CDR3 reads TGTGCCAGCCACCGGACGGTGGGGGACGAGCAGTTCTTC.

This clonotype was recorded at least ten times. The V gene is TRBV7-2, the J gene TRBJ2-5; no reliable D call. CDR1 and CDR2 from the germline V gene are SGHTA and FQGNSA. The CDR3 totals 11 residues. V lost 1 base and J lost 9, with 6 bases in between. As DNA, the CDR3 is TGTGCCAGCAGCTTAGGGGCGCCCCAGTACTTC. Translated: CASSLGAPQYF.

The sample holds a few counts of this clonotype. The chain joins TRBV7-2 to TRBJ2-7; weak D call: TRBD2 (6 bases). The CDR3 length is 15 residues. Germline assignment: CDR1 SGHTA and CDR2 FQGNSA. V was cut by 1 base and J by 7 bases, with 17 bases left in between. The CDR3: CASSLGGGHYNEQYF. The CDR3 DNA reads as TGTGCCAGCAGCTTAGGGGGAGGACATTACAATGAGCAGTACTTC. Full variable domain (remainder filled in from reference TRBV7-2 and TRBJ2-7): GAGVSQSPSNKVTEKGKDVELRCDPISGHTALYWYRQSLGQGLEFLIYFQGNSAPDKSGLPSDRFSAERTGGSVSTLTIQRTQQEDSAVYLCASSLGGGHYNEQYFGPGTRLTVT.

The chain carries TRBV28 and TRBJ2-7; a possible D gene is TRBD1 (6 bases). There are 15 residues in the CDR3. V lost 2 bases and J 0 bases, leaving 11 bases between the germline ends. Per the germline V gene, CDR1 is MDHEN and CDR2 is SYDVKM. DNA for the CDR3: TGTGCCAGCAGTTTAGACGGGACAAACTCCTACGAGCAGTACTTC. Translated: CASSLDGTNSYEQYF.

This clonotype has at least ten counts. The chain couples TRBV2 to TRBJ2-3; 11 bases map to TRBD2. Looked up from germline, CDR1 is SNHLY and CDR2 is FYNNEI. The CDR3 consists of 16 residues. V shed 6 bases and J 8 bases; nucleotides not matched to a gene: 13. CDR3 DNA: TGTGCCAGCAGCACCGGGACTAGCGGCCCACCCACTACGCAGTATTTT. It codes for CASSTGTSGPPTTQYF.

This clonotype was observed a few times. The chain is built from TRBV3-1 and TRBJ2-5; no clear D gene. CDR3 length equals 12 residues. The V gene's germline CDR1 is LGHDT and CDR2 YNNKEL (reference sequence). V was shortened by 5 bases and J by 5 bases, with 9 bases between the two germline ends. In DNA form, the CDR3 reads TGTGCCAGCAGCGGCCTGAGGGAGACCCAGTACTTC. This encodes CASSGLRETQYF.

This clonotype came up many times. This chain connects TRBV30 to TRBJ1-1; D is uncertain. Trimming took 3 bases from V and 1 from J, leaving 9 bases between them. The CDR3 sequence is 13 residues long. Looked up from germline, CDR1 is GTSNPN and CDR2 is SVGIG (reference sequence). The CDR3 loop is CAWRGRENTEAFF. CDR3 bases: TGTGCCTGGAGAGGACGGGAGAACACTGAAGCTTTCTTT.

This clonotype came up many times. The chain recombines TRBV24-1 with TRBJ1-2; D call uncertain. CDR1 KGHDR and CDR2 SFDVKD come from the germline V gene. The CDR3 spans 13 residues. Between the trimmed V and J ends, which lost 4 bases and 3 bases, there was a span of 8 bases. CDR3 in DNA: TGTGCCACCAGTGACCCAAGAGACTATGGCTACACCTTC. Translation gives CATSDPRDYGYTF.

The J gene is TRBJ1-3, the V gene TRBV7-9; D is unclear. CDR1 and CDR2 (germline): SEHNR, FQNEAQ (reference sequence). This CDR3 has 16 residues. With 5 bases removed from V and 1 base from J, the gap between germline ends came to 15 bases. The CDR3 sequence: CASSLSPGSSGNTIYF. In DNA, the CDR3 is TGTGCCAGCAGCCTGAGCCCTGGGAGTTCTGGAAACACCATATATTTT.

The chain uses TRBV5-1 and TRBJ1-4, with D unresolved. The germline V gene has CDR1 SGHRS and CDR2 YFSETQ. The V end lost 2 bases, the J end lost 7 bases, and 12 bases lay between the germline ends. The CDR3 has 14 amino acids. The CDR3: CASSLGEIGEKLFF. The CDR3 DNA sequence: TGCGCCAGCAGCTTAGGAGAGATCGGTGAAAAACTGTTTTTT. Complete variable domain (other parts from reference TRBV5-1 and TRBJ1-4): KAGVTQTPRYLIKTRGQQVTLSCSPISGHRSVSWYQQTPGQGLQFLFEYFSETQRNKGNFPGRFSGRQFSNSRSEMNVSTLELGDSALYLCASSLGEIGEKLFFGSGTQLSVL.

CDR3 bases: TGCGCCAGCAGCTGGAGGGCCAGGGGGGCCGGAGAGACCCAGTACTTC. Protein sequence: CASSWRARGAGETQYF. This rearrangement joins TRBV5-1 to TRBJ2-5, with D perhaps TRBD1 (7 bases). The V end lost 3 bases, the J end lost 4 bases, and 19 bases lay between the germline ends. The CDR3 consists of 16 residues. Germline V gene data show CDR1 as SGHRS and CDR2 as YFSETQ. Drawing the rest from reference TRBV5-1 and TRBJ2-5, the complete variable domain is KAGVTQTPRYLIKTRGQQVTLSCSPISGHRSVSWYQQTPGQGLQFLFEYFSETQRNKGNFPGRFSGRQFSNSRSEMNVSTLELGDSALYLCASSWRARGAGETQYFGPGTRLLVL.

This clonotype came up a few times. The chain combines TRBV7-9 with TRBJ2-5; a possible D gene is TRBD1 (6 bases). CDR1 is SEHNR, CDR2 FQNEAQ, per germline (reference sequence). The CDR3 contains 12 residues. The V end was cut by 4 bases, the J end by 5 bases, with 8 bases between. CDR3 sequence: CASSWGHETQYF. DNA for the CDR3: TGTGCCAGCAGCTGGGGGCACGAGACCCAGTACTTC.

This clonotype was seen many times. DNA of the CDR3: TGTGCCAGCAGCTTACAGGGGAACACCGGGGAGCTGTTTTTT. Its protein is CASSLQGNTGELFF. The chain links TRBV7-3 to TRBJ2-2; the D gene is possibly TRBD1 (5 bases). The CDR3 runs to 14 residues. V lost 2 bases, J lost 1 base, and 5 bases lay in between. Per the germline V gene, CDR1 is SGHTA and CDR2 is FQGTGA.

This clonotype appeared many times. V is TRBV11-2 and J is TRBJ2-3; D gene ambiguous. CDR1 is SGHAT and CDR2 is FQNNGV in the germline V gene. The CDR3 contains 15 residues. The V end was cut by 0 bases, the J end by 2 bases, with 9 bases between. The CDR3: CASSLELRITDTQYF. CDR3 nucleotide sequence: TGTGCCAGCAGCTTAGAGTTGCGGATCACAGATACGCAGTATTTT.

This clonotype was counted at least ten times. This sequence joins TRBV20-1 and TRBJ2-1; D possibly corresponds to TRBD2 (6 bases). CDR1 and CDR2 from the germline V gene are DFQATT and SNEGSKA (reference sequence). The V gene lost 3 bases and the J gene lost 7 bases, with 19 bases spanning the gap. CDR3 size: 15 residues. This CDR3 is CSARIAAKRVNEQFF. The CDR3 coding sequence is TGCAGTGCTAGGATAGCGGCCAAGAGGGTTAATGAGCAGTTCTTC.

Ten or more counts support this clonotype. The chain is built from TRBV6-1 and TRBJ2-5; 7 bases align to TRBD1. The CDR3 sequence is 13 residues long. Trimming removed 3 bases from V and 5 bases from J; junction bases left unmatched: 3. From germline, CDR1 is MNHNS and CDR2 SASEGT. The CDR3 nucleotides read TGTGCCAGCAGTGACGGCAGGGGGGAGACCCAGTACTTC. Its protein is CASSDGRGETQYF.

This clonotype was recorded at least ten times. The V and J genes are TRBV7-9 and TRBJ2-5, with 8 nucleotides matching TRBD2. Germline V gene data show CDR1 as SEHNR and CDR2 as FQNEAQ (reference sequence). The CDR3 is made up of 13 amino acids. The CDR3 bases are TGTGCGAGCGGGGCTAGCGGGCAAGAGACCCAGTACTTC. Encoded protein: CASGASGQETQYF.